This T cell receptor beta chain was captured by sequencing in a study of cytomegalovirus exposure and HLA in healthy donors. Both 60 Vbeta primers and 13 Jbeta primers went into the PCR. Sequencing used immunoSEQ multiplex PCR; TCRdb keeps in-frame clones, though not all of them. There are 100,000 to 150,000 clones in the sample; about 85% occur only once, and over 1.5% lies in the top ten. With respect to this clone: Its target is unknown.

Study-wide results and caveats: Further analysis, carried out later, found HLA-associated TCR beta chains more clonally expanded than equally common other chains.

The CDR3 totals 15 residues. V was pared by 1 base and J by 2 bases, with 12 bases between. Per germline, CDR1 SGHDT and CDR2 YYEEEE. The sequence was collected from a boy younger than 18 in good health and CMV-seronegative. The chain is built from TRBV5-6 and TRBJ2-5; tentative D call: TRBD1 (5 bases). The sample taken for sequencing was PBMCs. The CDR3 bases are TGTGCCAGCAGCTTGCCTAGACAGTGTCAAGAGACCCAGTACTTC. Its translation: CASSLPRQCQETQYF. Using reference TRBV5-6 and TRBJ2-5 for the parts outside the CDR3, the full variable domain is DAGVTQSPTHLIKTRGQQVTLRCSPKSGHDTVSWYQQALGQGPQFIFQYYEEEERQRGNFPDRFSGHQFPNYSSELNVNALLLGDSALYLCASSLPRQCQETQYFGPGTRLLVL.